The present entry profiles one TCR beta chain with its context. Its antigen is as yet unknown. Previously described methods with listed TCR primers produced the bulk TCR libraries. TCRdb re-called the PCR reads with MiXCR, one entry per CDR3 protein. The sample holds over 550,000 distinct CDR3 sequences, approximately 24% seen once. With 2 bases removed from V and 3 bases from J, the gap between germline ends came to 13 bases. Germline V gives CDR1 LGHNA, CDR2 YNFKEQ. The CDR3 runs to 15 residues. This entry is derived from a study of molecular identifiers for immune sequencing clone quantification. Regarding the study as a whole: Highly expanded clones may be undercounted when identical TCR molecules share barcodes.

The chain joins TRBV4-2 to TRBJ1-2, with D possibly matching TRBD1 (6 bases). The receptor comes from a human donor in good health. Some libraries in this study had Jurkat cell RNA spiked in. Specimen: naive CD8+ T cells from blood, with Jurkat cell RNA spiked in. Described subset: FACS-sorted CD8+CD4-CCR7+CD45RA+ naive T cells. This chain's CDR3 is CASSQILDRDYGYTF. CDR3 in DNA: TGTGCCAGCAGCCAAATACTGGACAGAGACTATGGCTACACCTTC.